The rows below give T cell receptor beta chains drawn from one sample of a study of blood T cell repertoires in COVID-19. Measured with immunoSEQ multiplex PCR; TCRdb has only the in-frame clones, and not every one. The repertoire holds 150,000 to 180,000 clones, with approximately 86% as singletons. The sample was peripheral blood. Receptor source: a man between 60 and 75 years old with COVID-19, enrolled during active disease. CDR3s include the opening cysteine and the closing phenylalanine or tryptophan. A D gene is named only where the DNA matches it firmly. The size field is filled for only some rows; it gives once, few, many or a size class.

D gene,clone size,J gene,V gene,CDR3 DNA,CDR3 protein
TRBD1,.,TRBJ1-4,TRBV27,TGTGCCAGCAGTTCAGGGGGACCTAATGAAAAACTGTTTTTT,CASSSGGPNEKLFF
.,.,TRBJ1-1,TRBV6-4,TGTGCCAGCAGTGCAGTGCAGGGGTCCACTGAAGCTTTCTTT,CASSAVQGSTEAFF
.,.,TRBJ2-2,TRBV19,TGTGCCAGTAGTATCCCAGGGGCGAACACCGGGGAGCTGTTTTTT,CASSIPGANTGELFF
TRBD1,.,TRBJ1-1,TRBV5-1,TGCGCCAGCAGCTTGACGGGACAGGGGAACACTGAAGCTTTCTTT,CASSLTGQGNTEAFF
.,.,TRBJ1-4,TRBV14,TGTGCCAGCAGCTTTCGAAACATAGGCAGCGGTAGCGTTAATGAAAAACTGTTTTTT,CASSFRNIGSGSVNEKLFF
TRBD1,.,TRBJ1-6,TRBV6-4,TGTGCCAACCCAACAGGGGAATACTCTAATTCACCCCTCCACTTT,CANPTGEYSNSPLHF
TRBD2,.,TRBJ2-5,TRBV5-1,TGCGCCAGCAGCCCCACGGGGGGGCAGAGTGAGACCCAGTACTTC,CASSPTGGQSETQYF
TRBD1,.,TRBJ1-4,TRBV24-1,TGTGCCACCAGTCCGACAGGGGAGGGGGAAAAACTGTTTTTT,CATSPTGEGEKLFF
.,.,TRBJ1-4,TRBV27,TGTGCCAGCAGTCTGGGGGCGGGTAATGAAAAACTGTTTTTT,CASSLGAGNEKLFF
TRBD2,.,TRBJ2-7,TRBV7-6,TGTGCCAGCAGCTTAGAGGGCGGGGGGGCTTACGAGCAGTACTTC,CASSLEGGGAYEQYF
.,once,TRBJ1-2,TRBV2,TGTGCCAGCAGCCCCGACGGGGAGATCTATGGCTACACCTTC,CASSPDGEIYGYTF
.,once,TRBJ1-3,TRBV28,TGTGCCAGCAGGCCCTCTGGAGGAGATGGAAACACCATATATTTT,CASRPSGGDGNTIYF
.,.,TRBJ2-3,TRBV19,TGTGCCAGTAGTATAGACGGGAGTCGAACAGATACGCAGTATTTT,CASSIDGSRTDTQYF
.,.,TRBJ2-2,TRBV18,TGTGCCAGCTCACCACCACTGGGTGGACAGAACACCGGGGAGCTGTTTTTT,CASSPPLGGQNTGELFF